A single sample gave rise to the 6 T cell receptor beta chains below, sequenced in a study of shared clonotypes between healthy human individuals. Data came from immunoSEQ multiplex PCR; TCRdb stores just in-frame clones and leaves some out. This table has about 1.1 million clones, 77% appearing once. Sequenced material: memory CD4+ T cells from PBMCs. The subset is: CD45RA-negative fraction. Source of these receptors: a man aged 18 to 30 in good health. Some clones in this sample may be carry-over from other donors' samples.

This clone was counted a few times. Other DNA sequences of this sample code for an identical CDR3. CDR3 in amino acids: CASTGQGGTEAFF. The CDR3 coding sequence is TGTGCCAGCACGGGACAGGGGGGCACTGAAGCTTTCTTT. V and J are TRBV2 and TRBJ1-1; 11 nucleotides line up with TRBD1. Germline values: CDR1 SNHLY, CDR2 FYNNEI. J lost 4 bases, V lost 7 bases, and 2 bases had no gene match. The length of the CDR3 is 13 residues.

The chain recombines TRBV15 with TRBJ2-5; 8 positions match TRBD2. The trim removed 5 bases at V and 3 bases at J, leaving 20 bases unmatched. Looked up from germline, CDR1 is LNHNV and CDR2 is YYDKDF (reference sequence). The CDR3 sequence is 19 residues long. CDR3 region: CATSPKRLASMWDKETQYF. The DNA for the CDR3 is TGTGCCACCAGCCCTAAAAGACTAGCGTCCATGTGGGATAAAGAGACCCAGTACTTC.

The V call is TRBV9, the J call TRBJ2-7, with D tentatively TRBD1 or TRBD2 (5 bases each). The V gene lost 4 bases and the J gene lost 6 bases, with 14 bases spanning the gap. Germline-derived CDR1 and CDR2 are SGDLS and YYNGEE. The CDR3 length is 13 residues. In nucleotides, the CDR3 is TGTGCCAGCAGCACAGCAACGGGGCGCGAGCAGTACTTC. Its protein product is CASSTATGREQYF.

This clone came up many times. DNA for the CDR3: TGTGCCAGCAGTCCGATCGCAACTAATGAAAAACTGTTTTTT. Protein: CASSPIATNEKLFF. The chain employs TRBV14 and TRBJ1-4; D is undetermined. There are 14 residues in the CDR3. The germline gives CDR1 SGHDN, CDR2 FVKESK. Trimming pared 6 bases from V and 0 bases from J, leaving 8 bases between.

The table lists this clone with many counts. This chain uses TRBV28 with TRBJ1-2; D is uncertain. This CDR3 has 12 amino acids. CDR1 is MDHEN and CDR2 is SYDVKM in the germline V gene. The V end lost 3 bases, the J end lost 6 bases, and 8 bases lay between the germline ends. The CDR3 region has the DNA TGTGCCAGCAGTTTCGGGGTTGATGGCTACACCTTC. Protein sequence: CASSFGVDGYTF.

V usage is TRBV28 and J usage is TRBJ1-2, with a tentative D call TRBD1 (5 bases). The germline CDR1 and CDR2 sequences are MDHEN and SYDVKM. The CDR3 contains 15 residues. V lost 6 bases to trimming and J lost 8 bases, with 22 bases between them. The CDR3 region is CASSLTGTKKGGYTF. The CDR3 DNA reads TGTGCCAGCAGCCTAACCGGGACTAAAAAGGGGGGCTACACCTTC.